The TCR beta chain under discussion was sequenced for a study of breast tumors, draining lymph nodes, adjacent tissues. Overall study findings and caveats: Data only fit, rather than demonstrated, lymph node origin of most tumor T cells. Findings are consistent with lymph node origin and intratumoral expansion of most tumor T cells.

The CDR3 is 13 amino acids. Germline V lookup: CDR1 SGHRS, CDR2 YFSETQ. The germline V and J ends were trimmed by 3 bases and 2 bases, with 9 bases remaining between them. TCRdb itself ran the multiplex PCR reads through MiXCR, one entry per CDR3 protein. The data hold approximately 90,000 distinct CDR3 sequences, with approximately 29% observed a single time. By sample fraction, this clonotype is medium-sized. Its antigen remains unknown. Samples came from axillary lymph nodes draining the breast cancer. The sample was axillary lymph node tissue. This sequence originates from a female donor with breast cancer. Some clones in this sample may be carry-over from other donors' samples. The rearrangement joins TRBV5-1 to TRBJ2-7; weak D call: TRBD1 (6 bases). Written as DNA, the CDR3 is TGCGCCAGCAGCTGGGACAAAACCTACGAGCAGTACTTC. Protein: CASSWDKTYEQYF.